This T cell receptor (beta chain) was profiled in a study of blood T cell repertoires in COVID-19. Using immunoSEQ multiplex PCR, the repertoire was profiled, and TCRdb retains in-frame clones only, with some absent. The sample lists 75,000 or so clones, roughly 83% occurring once. The CDR3 length is 15 residues. The germline V gene encodes CDR1 LNHDA and CDR2 SQIVND (reference sequence). Trimming took 9 bases from V and 2 from J, leaving 17 bases between them. This clonotype was obtained from a woman of 80 years or more with acute or convalescent COVID-19. The chain is built from TRBV19 and TRBJ1-5; D may be TRBD1 (6 bases). Sequenced input: peripheral blood. CDR3 sequence reads: CASSQGSVGNQPQHF. The DNA of the CDR3 is TGTGCCAGCTCTCAGGGGTCTGTGGGCAATCAGCCCCAGCATTTT. Combining the CDR3 with reference TRBV19 and TRBJ1-5 gives the whole variable domain DGGITQSPKYLFRKEGQNVTLSCEQNLNHDAMYWYRQDPGQGLRLIYYSQIVNDFQKGDIAEGYSVSREKKESFPLTVTSAQKNPTAFYLCASSQGSVGNQPQHFGDGTRLSIL.